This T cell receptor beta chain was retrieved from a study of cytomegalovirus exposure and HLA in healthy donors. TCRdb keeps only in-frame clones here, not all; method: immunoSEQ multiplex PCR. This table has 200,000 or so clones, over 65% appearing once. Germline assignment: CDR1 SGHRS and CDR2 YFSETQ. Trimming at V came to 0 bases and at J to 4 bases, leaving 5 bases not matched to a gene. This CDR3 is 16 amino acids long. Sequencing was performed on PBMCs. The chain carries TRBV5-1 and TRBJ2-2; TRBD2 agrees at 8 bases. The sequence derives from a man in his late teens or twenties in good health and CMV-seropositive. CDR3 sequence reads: CASSLANGRGTGELFF. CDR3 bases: TGCGCCAGCAGCTTGGCCAACGGGAGGGGCACCGGGGAGCTGTTTTTT.